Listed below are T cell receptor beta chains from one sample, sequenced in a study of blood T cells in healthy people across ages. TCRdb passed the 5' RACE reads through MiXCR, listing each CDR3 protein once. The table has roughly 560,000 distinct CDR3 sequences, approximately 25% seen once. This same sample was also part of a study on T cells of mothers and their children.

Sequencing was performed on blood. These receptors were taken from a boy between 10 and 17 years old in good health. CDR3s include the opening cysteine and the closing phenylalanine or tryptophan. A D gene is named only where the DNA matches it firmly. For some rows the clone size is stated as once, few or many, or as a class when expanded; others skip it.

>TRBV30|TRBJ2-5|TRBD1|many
TGTGCCTGGAGCAGGGGAACAGGGGGTAGAGAGACCCAGTACTTC
CAWSRGTGGRETQYF
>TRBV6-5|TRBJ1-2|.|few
TGTGCCAGCAGTTACTCAGAGGGAGTGGGCTATGGCTACACCTTC
CASSYSEGVGYGYTF
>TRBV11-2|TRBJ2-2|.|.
TGTGCCAGCAGCTTAGGCCGGAATTACAGGAACACCGGGGAGCTGTTTTTT
CASSLGRNYRNTGELFF
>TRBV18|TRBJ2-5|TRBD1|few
TGTGCCAGCTCACTCGGACAGGGGGCTGCCCCGGTCCAAGAGACCCAGTACTTC
CASSLGQGAAPVQETQYF
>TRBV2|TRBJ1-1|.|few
TGTGCCAGCAGTACGGCGGTGAACACTGAAGCTTTCTTT
CASSTAVNTEAFF
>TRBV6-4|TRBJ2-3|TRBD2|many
TGTGCCAGCAGTGACGGGACTAGCGGGAGGGCCACAGATACGCAGTATTTT
CASSDGTSGRATDTQYF
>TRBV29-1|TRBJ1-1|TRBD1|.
TGCAGCGTTGGGGGGACAGGGGGGAACACTGAAGCTTTCTTT
CSVGGTGGNTEAFF
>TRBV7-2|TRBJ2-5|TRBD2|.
TGTGCCAGCAGCTTAGTTCGGCTAGCGGGAGGAGGAGAGACCCAGTACTTC
CASSLVRLAGGGETQYF
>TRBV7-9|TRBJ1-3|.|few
TGTGCCAGCAGCAAGACAGGTCGCTCTGGAAACACCGTATATTTT
CASSKTGRSGNTVYF
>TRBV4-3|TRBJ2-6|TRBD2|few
TGCGCCAGCAGCCAAGAATACCATGAGGTAGCGGGAGCTAGTGGGGCCAACGTCCTGACTTTC
CASSQEYHEVAGASGANVLTF
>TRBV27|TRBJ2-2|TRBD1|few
TGTGCCAGCAGTGTGGGACAGGGAGTAGGTACCGGGGAGCTGTTTTTT
CASSVGQGVGTGELFF
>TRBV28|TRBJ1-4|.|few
TGTGCCAGCAGCCCGTGGGACTCCGGGGATGAAAAACTGTTTTTT
CASSPWDSGDEKLFF
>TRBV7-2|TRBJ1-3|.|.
TGTGCCAGCAGCTCATCTATCGGATACTCTGGAAACACCATATATTTT
CASSSSIGYSGNTIYF
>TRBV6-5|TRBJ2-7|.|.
TGTGCCAGCAGTCCCGGGCCCAGGGCCTACGAGCAGTACTTC
CASSPGPRAYEQYF
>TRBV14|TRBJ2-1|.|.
TGTGCCAGCAGCCAAGATAGAGAAGACGGGTGGACTGAGCAGTTCTTC
CASSQDREDGWTEQFF
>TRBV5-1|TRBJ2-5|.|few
TGCGCCAGCAGCTTGGCGGGGGGCATGGAGACCCAGTACTTC
CASSLAGGMETQYF
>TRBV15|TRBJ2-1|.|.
TGTGCCACCAGCAGGGCTATGACCTACAATGAGCAGTTCTTC
CATSRAMTYNEQFF
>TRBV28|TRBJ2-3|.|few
TGTGCCAGCAGCGGGGGACGGTTTTTGAATACGCAGTATTTT
CASSGGRFLNTQYF
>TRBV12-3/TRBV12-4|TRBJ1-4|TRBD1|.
TGTGCCGGCAGTTTCGCCGGGACAGGGGGCCTAGGCCCCAATGAAAAACTGTTTTTT
CAGSFAGTGGLGPNEKLFF
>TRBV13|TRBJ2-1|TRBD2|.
TGTGCCAGCAGCAGGAATGCGGGGGGGCCTTTTAACGAGCAGTTCTTC
CASSRNAGGPFNEQFF
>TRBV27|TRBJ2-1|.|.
TGTGCCAGCAGCGGCGAGATGGGGGGGCCCTACAATGGGCAGTTCTTC
CASSGEMGGPYNGQFF
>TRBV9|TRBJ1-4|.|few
TGTGCCAGCAGCGTTGCGCCGACAAGCGGTAATGAAAAACTGTTTTTT
CASSVAPTSGNEKLFF
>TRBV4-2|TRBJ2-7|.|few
TGTGCCAGCAGCCAAGATAAGACACCAACCTACGAGCAGTACTTC
CASSQDKTPTYEQYF
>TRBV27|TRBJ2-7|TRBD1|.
TGTGCCAGCAGTCCCCGACAGGGCTTGGGCTCCTACGAGCAGTACTTC
CASSPRQGLGSYEQYF
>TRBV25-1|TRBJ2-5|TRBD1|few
TGTGCCAGCAGGGGGGACAGGGGGATTTGGGAGACCCAGTACTTC
CASRGDRGIWETQYF